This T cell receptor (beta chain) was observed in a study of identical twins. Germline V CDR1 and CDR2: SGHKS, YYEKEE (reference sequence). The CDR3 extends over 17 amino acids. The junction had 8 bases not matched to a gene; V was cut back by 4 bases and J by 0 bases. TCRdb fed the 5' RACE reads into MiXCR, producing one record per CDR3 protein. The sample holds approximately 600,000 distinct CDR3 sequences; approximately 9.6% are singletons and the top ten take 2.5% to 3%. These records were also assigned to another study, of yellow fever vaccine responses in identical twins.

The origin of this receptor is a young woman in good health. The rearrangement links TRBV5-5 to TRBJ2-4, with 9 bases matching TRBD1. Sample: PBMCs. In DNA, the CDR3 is TGTGCCAGCAGCACCAACCCGGGACAGGGAGCCAAAAACATTCAGTACTTC. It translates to CASSTNPGQGAKNIQYF.